This paragraph reports one T cell receptor beta chain. Its specificity is not known. The data belong to a study of T-cell reconstitution after alpha-beta-depleted transplantation in children. Broader study findings: In patients about two months after transplant, alpha-beta T cells reportedly arose from several hundred expanded graft clones. Newly produced T cells mostly accounted for T-cell counts and diversity one year post-transplant. Recipient T cells and thymic progenitors that survived were the source of the high TCRbeta diversity seen at day 60 in some patients.

This CDR3 is 14 amino acids long. Germline V gene sequence: CDR1 SGHTA, CDR2 FQGNSA. The germline V and J ends were trimmed by 2 bases and 5 bases, with 12 bases remaining between them. Preparation of the TCRbeta library involved a method that used unique molecular identifiers. TCRdb reanalysed the PCR reads using MiXCR and keeps one entry per CDR3 protein. This sample carries roughly 100,000 distinct CDR3 sequences, 7.5% to 9.5% of them seen once, and the ten largest clones take about 15%. This receptor was identified in a boy aged 2 to 9 with acute lymphoblastic leukemia, due to receive a stem cell transplant. The chain is built from TRBV7-2 and TRBJ2-5; perhaps TRBD2 as D (6 bases). Sequenced here: PBMCs, sampled before TCRalphabeta/CD19-depleted stem cell transplant. CDR3 in DNA: TGTGCCAGCAGCTTATTAACTAGCACGGAGACCCAGTACTTC. Residues: CASSLLTSTETQYF.